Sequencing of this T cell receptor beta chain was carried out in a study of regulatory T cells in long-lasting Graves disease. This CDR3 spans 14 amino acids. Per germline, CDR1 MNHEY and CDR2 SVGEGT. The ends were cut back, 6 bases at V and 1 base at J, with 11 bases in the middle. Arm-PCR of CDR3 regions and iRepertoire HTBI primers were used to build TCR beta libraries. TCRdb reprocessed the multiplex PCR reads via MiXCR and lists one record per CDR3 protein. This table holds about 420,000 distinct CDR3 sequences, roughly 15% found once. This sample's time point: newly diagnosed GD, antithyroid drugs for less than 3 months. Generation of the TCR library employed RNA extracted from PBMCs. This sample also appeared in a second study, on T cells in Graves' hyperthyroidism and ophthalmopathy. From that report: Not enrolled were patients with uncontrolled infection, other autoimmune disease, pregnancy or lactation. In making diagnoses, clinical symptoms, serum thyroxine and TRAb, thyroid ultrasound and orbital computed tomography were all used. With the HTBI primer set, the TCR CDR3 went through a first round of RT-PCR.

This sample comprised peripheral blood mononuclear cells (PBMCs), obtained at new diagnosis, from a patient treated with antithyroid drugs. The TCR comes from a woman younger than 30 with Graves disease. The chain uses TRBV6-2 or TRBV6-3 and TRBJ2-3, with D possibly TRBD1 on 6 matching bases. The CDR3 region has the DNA TGTGCCAGCAGGACCCCAGGGGGCACAGATACGCAGTATTTT. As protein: CASRTPGGTDTQYF.